The 5 T cell receptor beta chains below were found in one sample sequenced in a study of blood T cell repertoires in COVID-19. Measured with immunoSEQ multiplex PCR; TCRdb has only the in-frame clones, and not every one. This sample carries about 230,000 clones, 83% of them seen once, and the ten largest clones take about 1.3%. Sequencing used peripheral blood. The receptors were sampled from a young woman with COVID-19, enrolled during active disease.

The gene calls are TRBV6-5 and TRBJ2-7; TRBD1 matches at 8 bases. Trimming cost V 6 bases and J 2 bases; bases outside gene matches: 6. CDR1 and CDR2 (germline): MNHEY, SVGAGI. The CDR3 totals 14 residues. The CDR3 coding sequence is TGTGCCAGCAGACCCGGGACAGGAACCTACGAGCAGTACTTC. Translated, it gives CASRPGTGTYEQYF.

V usage is TRBV7-8 and J usage is TRBJ1-2, with no clear D. CDR1 and CDR2 (germline): SGHVS, FQNEAQ. The CDR3 is 13 residues long. V lost 1 base to trimming and J lost 4 bases, with 7 bases between them. The CDR3 region has the DNA TGTGCCAGCAGCTTAGGCGGTCTCTATGGCTACACCTTC. It codes for CASSLGGLYGYTF.

This clone was seen only once. This sequence joins TRBV5-4 and TRBJ2-7, with 11 nucleotides matching TRBD2. This CDR3 has 15 residues. Per germline, CDR1 SGHNT and CDR2 YYREEE (reference sequence). Trimming removed 4 bases from V and 7 bases from J; junction bases left unmatched: 10. CDR3 loop: CASSPGTSGPREQYF. The DNA for the CDR3 is TGTGCCAGCAGCCCGGGGACTAGCGGTCCTAGGGAGCAGTACTTC.

This clone occurred once. The rearrangement uses TRBV12-3 or TRBV12-4 and TRBJ2-2; no reliable D call. The CDR3 is made up of 12 amino acids. Trimming took off 4 bases at V and 6 bases at J, with 6 bases between the two ends. DNA of the CDR3: TGTGCCAGCAGTTCCTCGTCCGGGGAGCTGTTTTTT. It translates to CASSSSSGELFF.

The CDR3 region is CASSPQDRMNTEAFF. As DNA, the CDR3 is TGTGCCAGCAGCCCACAGGACAGGATGAACACTGAAGCTTTCTTT. This chain uses TRBV13 with TRBJ1-1; 7 nucleotides match TRBD1. Trimming at V came to 5 bases and at J to 0 bases, leaving 6 bases not matched to a gene. CDR3 size: 15 residues. CDR1 and CDR2 (germline): PRHDT, FYEKMQ (reference sequence).